This record concerns one T cell receptor beta chain sequence. This entry belongs to a study of cytomegalovirus exposure and HLA in healthy donors. Study context: Ancestry clustering placed more than 65% of over 300 genotyped donors in the Caucasian-associated cluster.

The PCR made use of 60 Vbeta and 13 Jbeta primers. The data were produced by immunoSEQ multiplex PCR, yet TCRdb's version contains in-frame clones alone and is incomplete. The top ten hold around 8% of the sample, which has around 160,000 clones, around 80% seen once. The V segment lost 4 bases and the J segment 8 bases; nucleotides outside the gene matches: 7. Germline CDR1 SGHRS, CDR2 YFSETQ. This CDR3 has 13 amino acids. The rearrangement joins TRBV5-1 to TRBJ1-2; 8 bases fit TRBD1. The receptor's source is a male donor in good health and CMV-seropositive. The sample was PBMCs. The CDR3 reads CASSVQGAGGYTF. The CDR3, as DNA: TGCGCCAGCAGCGTTCAGGGGGCTGGGGGCTACACCTTC.